These T cell receptor beta chains were read from a single sample in a study of shared clonotypes between healthy human individuals. The repertoire was sequenced with immunoSEQ multiplex PCR; TCRdb's copy has only in-frame clones and lacks some. Of roughly 600,000 clones listed, nearly 98% are singletons. The specimen sequenced was naive CD8+ T cells sorted from blood. The receptors stem from a man in his thirties or forties in good health. The CDR3 runs from the conserved cysteine through the conserved F or W. The order of the fields is V gene, J gene, clone size, D gene, CDR3 DNA, CDR3 protein. The D gene is left open where the match is weak. Size is stated for part of the rows, as once, few or many counts, or as a class when the clone is expanded.

TRBV5-4,TRBJ1-1,NA,NA,TGTGCCAGCAGCCGACGGGACGGTTTGAACACTGAAGCTTTCTTT,CASSRRDGLNTEAFF
TRBV5-1,TRBJ2-1,once,TRBD1,TGCGCCAGCAGCTTGGGACAGGGTTACGATGAGCAGTTCTTC,CASSLGQGYDEQFF
TRBV6-5,TRBJ1-5,NA,NA,TGTGCCAGCAGTTCGCTCCTTGGACCGCGGGGTCAGCCCCAGCATTTT,CASSSLLGPRGQPQHF
TRBV6-5,TRBJ1-1,NA,NA,TGTGCCAGCAGTTACTCCTGGGACTCGAACACTGAAGCTTTCTTT,CASSYSWDSNTEAFF
TRBV9,TRBJ2-3,NA,NA,TGTGCCAGCAGCCCCTCCACAGATACGCAGTATTTT,CASSPSTDTQYF
TRBV4-1,TRBJ2-1,NA,NA,TGCGCCAGCAGCCAAGACCAGGGATTTGAGCAGTTCTTC,CASSQDQGFEQFF
TRBV6-1,TRBJ2-2,NA,NA,TGTGCCAGCAGTGATTGGGAGCTGTTTTTT,CASSDWELFF
TRBV27,TRBJ2-3,NA,NA,TGTGCCAGCAGTCCCCTCGGACCCTCAGATACGCAGTATTTT,CASSPLGPSDTQYF
TRBV7-9,TRBJ1-5,NA,NA,TGTGCCAGCAGCTTGGGGATCGGGGATCAGCCCCAGCATTTT,CASSLGIGDQPQHF
TRBV25-1,TRBJ2-7,NA,NA,TGTGCCACCTCCCAGGGCGAGCAGTACTTC,CATSQGEQYF
TRBV7-9,TRBJ2-5,NA,NA,TGTGCCAGCAGCTTCGTCAGGGATATACAAGAGACCCAGTACTTC,CASSFVRDIQETQYF
TRBV27,TRBJ2-7,NA,NA,TGTGCCAGCAGTTTAGGTCAGGGGGGCGAGCAGTACTTC,CASSLGQGGEQYF
TRBV7-9,TRBJ2-3,NA,NA,TGTGCCAGCAGCTTAGTAGGACAGCGAGTGGATACGCAGTATTTT,CASSLVGQRVDTQYF
TRBV2,TRBJ1-3,NA,TRBD1,TGTGCCAGCAGTGAAAGGGGGACAGGTTATGGAAACACCATATATTTT,CASSERGTGYGNTIYF
TRBV9,TRBJ1-2,NA,NA,TGTGCCAGCAGCGTAGACCGGGGGCATGATGGCTACACCTTC,CASSVDRGHDGYTF
TRBV5-1,TRBJ1-2,once,NA,TGCGCCAGCAGCTTGGATATTACTGTCTATGGCTACACCTTC,CASSLDITVYGYTF
TRBV27,TRBJ1-4,NA,NA,TGTGCCAGCAGTTTATCGAGTAGTCAGGGCCTAAAGGATGAAAAACTGTTTTTT,CASSLSSSQGLKDEKLFF
TRBV20-1,TRBJ2-1,NA,NA,TGCAGTCCTCCGAGGGCCGGTGAGCAGTTCTTC,CSPPRAGEQFF
TRBV11-2,TRBJ2-5,NA,TRBD1,TGTGCCAGCAGCTTAGTGGGGACAGGGGGCCGAGAGACCCAGTACTTC,CASSLVGTGGRETQYF
TRBV15,TRBJ2-3,NA,NA,TGTGCCACCAGAGAGCCGGGGCGAGGAAGTCTAGATACGCAGTATTTT,CATREPGRGSLDTQYF
TRBV10-3,TRBJ2-7,NA,TRBD2,TGTGCCATCAGTGGGAAGGAGCGGGAGGTCTCCTACGAGCAGTACTTC,CAISGKEREVSYEQYF
TRBV27,TRBJ2-7,NA,NA,TGTGCCAGCAGTTTATCGGGTTCCTACGAGCAGTACTTC,CASSLSGSYEQYF
TRBV5-1,TRBJ1-1,NA,NA,TGCGCCAGCAGCTTGGGAAGGCAGGGCATGAACACTGAAGCTTTCTTT,CASSLGRQGMNTEAFF
TRBV27,TRBJ2-7,few,TRBD1,TGTGCCAGCAGTCGGAAGGGACAGGCTTCCTACGAGCAGTACTTC,CASSRKGQASYEQYF
TRBV4-2,TRBJ2-2,NA,NA,TGTGCCAGCAGCCCCGGAGATCCCGGGGAGCTGTTTTTT,CASSPGDPGELFF
TRBV30,TRBJ1-2,NA,NA,TGTGCCTGGAGTGTCCTAACCCGAGAAACAGGGTTGGCCTATGGCTACACCTTC,CAWSVLTRETGLAYGYTF
TRBV9,TRBJ1-1,NA,NA,TGTGCCAGCAGCGGAAAGGAGGGTCTGAACACTGAAGCTTTCTTT,CASSGKEGLNTEAFF
TRBV7-9,TRBJ2-1,NA,NA,TGTGCCAGCAGCTTAGACGGGAAAAGCAATGAGCAGTTCTTC,CASSLDGKSNEQFF
TRBV6-5,TRBJ2-2,NA,NA,TGTGCCAGCAGTTACTCAAACACCGGGGAGCTGTTTTTT,CASSYSNTGELFF
TRBV9,TRBJ2-7,NA,TRBD2,TGTGCCAGCAGCGGCAGCGGGCGGGAGGGATACGAGCAGTACTTC,CASSGSGREGYEQYF
TRBV27,TRBJ2-7,NA,TRBD2,TGTGCCAGCAGCTTGCTCGGGACTAGCGGATCCTACGAGCAGTACTTC,CASSLLGTSGSYEQYF
TRBV30,TRBJ2-7,NA,TRBD2,TGTGCCTGGAGTGTAAGGCGGGAGCCTCCCCCGCCGCCATACGAGCAGTACTTC,CAWSVRREPPPPPYEQYF
TRBV15,TRBJ1-5,NA,NA,TGTGCCACCACCCTAACCGGGCCACATCAGCCCCAGCATTTT,CATTLTGPHQPQHF
TRBV7-9,TRBJ2-7,NA,NA,TGTGCCAGCAGCTCCCACCCCCTCTACGAGCAGTACTTC,CASSSHPLYEQYF
TRBV27,TRBJ1-5,NA,NA,TGTGCCAGCAGTTTTACCGGGACACCAATTCCATCCCAGCATTTT,CASSFTGTPIPSQHF